Shown below are 27 T cell receptor beta chains from a single sample sequenced in a study of CD8 T cells in Susac syndrome. RNA was extracted with the RNeasy kit, and a quantity of about 0.45 to 1 ug was reverse transcribed using random hexamers. TCRdb redid the calling of the immunoSEQ multiplex PCR reads with MiXCR, one entry per CDR3 protein. The sample holds under 150,000 distinct CDR3 sequences, about 90% seen once. The specimen was CD8+ T cells from PBMCs. These receptor sequences come from a human donor with multiple sclerosis.

V gene TRBV7-9 combines with J gene TRBJ2-2; D ambiguous. The CDR3 totals 14 residues. Germline assignment: CDR1 SEHNR and CDR2 FQNEAQ (reference sequence). V was shortened by 4 bases and J by 3 bases, with 9 bases between the two germline ends. CDR3 DNA: TGTGCCAGCAGCTCGACGGACCACACCGGGGAGCTGTTTTTT. This translates into CASSSTDHTGELFF.

The gene calls are TRBV5-4 and TRBJ2-7; tentative D call: TRBD2 (5 bases). Trimming removed 3 bases from V and 5 bases from J, with 12 bases in between. The CDR3 covers 13 residues. Germline CDR1 SGHNT, CDR2 YYREEE (reference sequence). In nucleotides, the CDR3 is TGTGCCAGCAGCTCTCTTCTAGCTGACGAGCAGTACTTC. Translated: CASSSLLADEQYF.

This chain joins TRBV27 and TRBJ2-2; no definite D call. The length of the CDR3 is 14 residues. V was pared by 3 bases and J by 6 bases, with 11 bases between. Germline values: CDR1 MNHEY, CDR2 SMNVEV (reference sequence). The CDR3 protein is CASSFGLLPGELFF. The CDR3 region has the DNA TGTGCCAGCAGTTTTGGGCTGTTGCCCGGGGAGCTGTTTTTT.

The chain uses TRBV19 and TRBJ1-5, with 9 nucleotides matching TRBD1. This CDR3 is 15 amino acids long. J was trimmed by 4 bases and V by 10 bases; bases with no gene match: 11. Per germline, CDR1 LNHDA and CDR2 SQIVND (reference sequence). CDR3 bases: TGTGCCACCCCTGGGACAGGGAACCCAAATCAGCCCCAGCATTTT. Its translation is CATPGTGNPNQPQHF.

The DNA for the CDR3 is TGTGCCAGCAGTTTATGGCGGGAGTCCTACAATGAGCAGTTCTTC. This sequence encodes CASSLWRESYNEQFF. This chain joins TRBV12-3 or TRBV12-4 and TRBJ2-1; 7 bases are shared with TRBD2. J was trimmed by 1 base and V by 2 bases; bases with no gene match: 2. The CDR3 loop spans 15 amino acids.

This sequence joins TRBV7-9 and TRBJ2-1; D possibly corresponds to TRBD2 (5 bases). This CDR3 is 14 amino acids long. The germline V gene encodes CDR1 SEHNR and CDR2 FQNEAQ (reference sequence). The V gene lost 2 bases and the J gene lost 3 bases, with 8 bases spanning the gap. The CDR3 DNA reads as TGTGCCAGCAGCTTATTAGCGCACTACAATGAGCAGTTCTTC. Amino acids: CASSLLAHYNEQFF.

This chain connects TRBV4-1 to TRBJ2-4; weak D call: TRBD2 (6 bases). The length of the CDR3 is 12 residues. The germline gives CDR1 MGHRA, CDR2 YSYEKL. Deletions cut 0 bases from V and 9 bases from J, with 6 bases between. CDR3 in DNA: TGCGCCAGCAGCCAAGACGGGGGCATTCAGTACTTC. It yields the protein CASSQDGGIQYF.

The rearrangement joins TRBV19 to TRBJ2-2; TRBD1 or TRBD2 may be the D gene (5 bases each). Germline V CDR1 and CDR2: LNHDA, SQIVND (reference sequence). There are 12 residues in the CDR3. V lost 9 bases, J lost 6 bases, and 11 bases lay in between. The CDR3 loop reads CASTWGSGELFF. In nucleotides, the CDR3 is TGTGCCAGCACCTGGGGGTCCGGGGAGCTGTTTTTT.

The V and J genes are TRBV7-9 and TRBJ2-7, with no clear D. Trimming took 5 bases from V and 6 from J, leaving 20 bases between them. Germline CDR1 and CDR2: SEHNR and FQNEAQ (reference sequence). The CDR3 totals 15 residues. As DNA, the CDR3 is TGTGCCAGCAGCCCAAGGGCAGGAGACGCCCGCGAGCAGTACTTC. Its translation is CASSPRAGDAREQYF.

The V and J genes are TRBV18 and TRBJ2-7, with D perhaps TRBD2 (5 bases). Trimming cost V 3 bases and J 0 bases, with 21 bases left between them. CDR1 and CDR2 from the germline V gene are KGHSH and LQKENI. There are 18 residues in the CDR3. This CDR3 is CASSPATGSSGSSYEQYF. CDR3 DNA sequence: TGTGCCAGCTCACCCGCTACGGGATCAAGTGGGAGCTCCTACGAGCAGTACTTC.

The chain employs TRBV7-9 and TRBJ1-2; unclear D gene. The germline V gene has CDR1 SEHNR and CDR2 FQNEAQ (reference sequence). The germline V and J ends were trimmed by 3 bases and 8 bases, with 4 bases remaining between them. The CDR3 extends over 10 amino acids. Here the CDR3 DNA reads TGTGCCAGCAGCTTCGACGGCTACACCTTC. Translation gives CASSFDGYTF.

The V gene is TRBV4-2, the J gene TRBJ2-7; D gene unclear. The CDR3 has 15 amino acids. CDR1 and CDR2 from the germline V gene are LGHNA and YNFKEQ. The V end lost 1 base, the J end lost 0 bases, and 10 bases lay between the germline ends. The CDR3 region is CASSQVGISSYEQYF. CDR3 DNA sequence: TGTGCCAGCAGCCAAGTAGGGATAAGCTCCTACGAGCAGTACTTC.

The chain carries TRBV7-9 and TRBJ2-7, with 12 bases aligning to TRBD2. Unmatched junction bases numbered 7, after V lost 5 bases and J lost 5 bases. The length of the CDR3 is 15 residues. Germline V gives CDR1 SEHNR, CDR2 FQNEAQ (reference sequence). This CDR3 is CASSPVLAGGHEQYF. The CDR3 DNA follows: TGTGCCAGCAGCCCAGTCCTAGCGGGAGGGCACGAGCAGTACTTC. The full variable domain, completed using reference TRBV7-9 and TRBJ2-7, is DTGVSQNPRHKITKRGQNVTFRCDPISEHNRLYWYRQTLGQGPEFLTYFQNEAQLEKSRLLSDRFSAERPKGSFSTLEIQRTEQGDSAMYLCASSPVLAGGHEQYFGPGTRLTVT.

In DNA, the CDR3 is TGTGCCTGCTCCTTTGGCACTGAAGCTTTCTTT. Translating it yields CACSFGTEAFF. This chain joins TRBV30 and TRBJ1-1; D is unresolved. V lost 6 bases, J lost 4 bases, and 9 bases lay in between. The CDR3 has 11 amino acids. The germline V gene has CDR1 GTSNPN and CDR2 SVGIG (reference sequence).

The rearrangement joins TRBV14 to TRBJ1-2; 9 bases map to TRBD1. V shed 3 bases and J 8 bases; nucleotides not matched to a gene: 7. Germline CDR1 SGHDN, CDR2 FVKESK. This CDR3 is 14 amino acids long. The CDR3, as DNA: TGTGCCAGCAGCCAGCAACAGGGGGCGGAAGGCTACACCTTC. This codes for CASSQQQGAEGYTF.

The rearrangement joins TRBV2 to TRBJ2-2; D is ambiguous. Trimming left V 1 base short and J 6 bases short, with 9 bases between. The CDR3 has 14 amino acids. CDR1 is SNHLY, CDR2 FYNNEI, per germline. CDR3 sequence (DNA): TGTGCCAGCAGTGAAGGGAGTCTTGCCGGGGAGCTGTTTTTT. It specifies CASSEGSLAGELFF.

The genes are TRBV28 and TRBJ1-5, with D possibly matching TRBD1 (5 bases). Germline CDR1 MDHEN, CDR2 SYDVKM. V lost 6 bases, J lost 0 bases, and 12 bases lay in between. This CDR3 is built from 15 residues. The chain's CDR3 is CASRWDGISNQPQHF. CDR3 nucleotides: TGTGCCAGCAGATGGGACGGAATTAGCAATCAGCCCCAGCATTTT.

The V gene is TRBV27, the J gene TRBJ1-1; D remains unclear. The CDR3 spans 13 residues. Germline-derived CDR1 and CDR2 are MNHEY and SMNVEV (reference sequence). Trimming left V 3 bases short and J 1 base short, with 6 bases between. The CDR3 DNA sequence: TGTGCCAGCAGTTTCACAGCGAACACTGAAGCTTTCTTT. Protein sequence: CASSFTANTEAFF.

The chain carries TRBV12-3 or TRBV12-4 and TRBJ1-6; D may be TRBD1 (6 bases). CDR3 length: 15 amino acids. V dropped 4 bases and J dropped 2 bases, with 9 bases sitting between them. The CDR3 loop reads CASSSGEPYNSPLHF. CDR3 DNA sequence: TGTGCCAGCAGTTCAGGGGAGCCCTATAATTCACCCCTCCACTTT.

The chain has TRBV5-1 and TRBJ2-4, with D tentatively TRBD1 (5 bases). CDR1 is SGHRS, CDR2 YFSETQ, per germline. There are 14 residues in the CDR3. Trimming stripped 5 bases from V and 4 bases from J, with 13 bases between. The CDR3 here is CASREAGKKNIQYF. The DNA for the CDR3 is TGCGCCAGCAGAGAGGCAGGGAAAAAAAACATTCAGTACTTC.

The CDR3 coding sequence is TGTGCCAGCAGCTTAGTACCTACAGGGGCTAGATACGAGCAGTACTTC. Translation gives CASSLVPTGARYEQYF. The rearrangement links TRBV7-8 to TRBJ2-7, with 7 bases matching TRBD1. The junction had 10 bases not matched to a gene; V was cut back by 1 base and J by 4 bases. The germline CDR1 and CDR2 sequences are SGHVS and FQNEAQ. The CDR3 length is 16 residues.

The chain has TRBV19 and TRBJ2-2, with a possible D match to TRBD2 (6 bases). CDR3 length: 16 residues. The V gene's germline CDR1 is LNHDA and CDR2 SQIVND (reference sequence). The V and J ends lost 6 bases and 8 bases respectively, with 22 bases between them. CDR3 sequence reads: CASSQDYGRSLGELFF. The CDR3 DNA reads TGTGCCAGTAGCCAGGACTACGGACGGAGCTTGGGGGAGCTGTTTTTT.

The chain links TRBV28 to TRBJ2-1; 13 bases map to TRBD2. CDR3 length equals 17 residues. Germline V gives CDR1 MDHEN, CDR2 SYDVKM. J was trimmed by 8 bases and V by 5 bases; bases with no gene match: 12. The CDR3 DNA is TGTGCCAGCAGTACGGAGCTCGGACTAGCGGGAGTGGATGAGCAGTTCTTC. Translated, it gives CASSTELGLAGVDEQFF.

The chain couples TRBV27 to TRBJ2-1, with 9 nucleotides matching TRBD2. Germline lookup yields CDR1 MNHEY and CDR2 SMNVEV (reference sequence). This CDR3 is built from 15 residues. J was trimmed by 4 bases and V by 6 bases; bases with no gene match: 7. The CDR3 DNA reads TGTGCCAGCAGGGGAAAGCGGGAGGTGTACAATGAGCAGTTCTTC. This sequence encodes CASRGKREVYNEQFF.

This clonotype has a single count. The V call is TRBV30, the J call TRBJ1-2; D gene ambiguous. V was trimmed by 0 bases and J by 9 bases, leaving 8 bases between them. This CDR3 contains 11 residues. Looked up from germline, CDR1 is GTSNPN and CDR2 is SVGIG (reference sequence). The CDR3 loop reads CAWSVRTRYTF. DNA of the CDR3: TGTGCCTGGAGTGTTAGGACTCGCTACACCTTC.

V usage is TRBV4-1 and J usage is TRBJ2-7; 7 bases agree with TRBD2. Looked up from germline, CDR1 is MGHRA and CDR2 is YSYEKL. This CDR3 region has 16 residues. The V and J ends lost 0 bases and 2 bases, in that order; junction bases with no gene match: 7. The CDR3 spells CASSQDSREGPYEQYF. The CDR3 nucleotides read TGCGCCAGCAGCCAAGACTCGAGGGAGGGCCCCTACGAGCAGTACTTC.

This chain uses TRBV6-1 with TRBJ2-1; maybe TRBD2 (6 bases). V shed 2 bases and J shed 7 bases, with 15 bases lying between them. This CDR3 has 15 amino acids. From germline, CDR1 is MNHNS and CDR2 SASEGT. The DNA of the CDR3 is TGTGCCAGCAGTGAAACCCCAGCGGGTACGAATGAGCAGTTCTTC. It codes for CASSETPAGTNEQFF.